The T cell receptor beta chain described here comes from a study of control samples from healthy donors and cancer patients. Looked up from germline, CDR1 is GTSNPN and CDR2 is SVGIG (reference sequence). With V trimmed by 2 bases and J by 0 bases, 6 bases remained unmatched. The CDR3 runs to 15 residues. Clones were read by immunoSEQ multiplex PCR, and TCRdb kept only the in-frame ones, dropping some. The sample has about 76,000 clones, around 86% seen once. The sequencing input was PBMCs. The receptor was isolated from a woman between 45 and 60 years old with colorectal cancer. The V and J genes are TRBV30 and TRBJ1-2; 7 nucleotides agree with TRBD1. The CDR3 nucleotides read TGTGCCTGGAGTCATCCCGGGACAGCTAACTATGGCTACACCTTC. Its translation is CAWSHPGTANYGYTF. Combining the CDR3 with reference TRBV30 and TRBJ1-2 gives the whole variable domain SQTIHQWPATLVQPVGSPLSLECTVEGTSNPNLYWYRQAAGRGLQLLFYSVGIGQISSEVPQNLSASRPQDRQFILSSKKLLLSDSGFYLCAWSHPGTANYGYTFGSGTRLTVV.